This is a list of T cell receptor beta chains from one sample in a study of cytomegalovirus exposure and HLA in healthy donors. TCRdb's table, derived via immunoSEQ multiplex PCR, lists solely in-frame clones and lacks some. This sample yields 99,000 or so clones, of which about 9.5% are seen a single time; approximately 6% belongs to the top ten. Sample: PBMCs. These receptors all stem from a man aged 40-55 years in good health and CMV-seropositive. Both conserved end residues are part of each CDR3. The D gene is left open where the match is weak. Not every row has a clone size; where given, it reads once, few, many or a size class.

abundance | d_gene | j_gene | v_gene | CDR3nt | CDR3aa
few | TRBD1 | TRBJ1-6 | TRBV6-5 | TGTGCCAGCAGTTACTTGAAGGACAGGGTCCGACCCCTCCACTTT | CASSYLKDRVRPLHF
NA | NA | TRBJ1-5 | TRBV6-1 | TGTGCCAGCAGTTTGACAGAATATAGCAATCAGCCCCAGCATTTT | CASSLTEYSNQPQHF
NA | TRBD1 | TRBJ2-7 | TRBV9 | TGTGCCAGCAGCCCGGGGACAGGGGGCGAGCAGTACTTC | CASSPGTGGEQYF
NA | NA | TRBJ2-3 | TRBV18 | TGTGCCAGCTCAAATACAGGGAACACAGATACGCAGTATTTT | CASSNTGNTDTQYF
NA | TRBD2 | TRBJ2-7 | TRBV5-1 | TGCGCCAGCAGCTTGGAAGGGACTAGCTACGAGCAGTACTTC | CASSLEGTSYEQYF
few | NA | TRBJ1-5 | TRBV7-2 | TGTGCCAGCAGCTTAGGTAGACAGCCCAATCAGCCCCAGCATTTT | CASSLGRQPNQPQHF
few | NA | TRBJ2-7 | TRBV11-2 | TGTGCCAGCAGCTTAGTCCAGTCTGGCTACGAGCAGTACTTC | CASSLVQSGYEQYF
NA | NA | TRBJ2-2 | TRBV19 | TGTGCCAGTAGTTCGGGACTCAAAAAAAACACCGGGGAGCTGTTTTTT | CASSSGLKKNTGELFF
NA | NA | TRBJ2-7 | TRBV5-1 | TGCGCCAGCTCAAACTCCCCCCAATCCCGATCTAGCCTCTACGAGCAGTACTTC | CASSNSPQSRSSLYEQYF
few | NA | TRBJ2-1 | TRBV27 | TGTGCCAGCAGTTTGAAGGGGTTTTCCTACAATGAGCAGTTCTTC | CASSLKGFSYNEQFF
few | TRBD2 | TRBJ2-1 | TRBV5-4 | TGTGCCAGCAGCACGCTAGCGGGAGGAAGAAGCTCCTACAATGAGCAGTTCTTC | CASSTLAGGRSSYNEQFF
few | NA | TRBJ2-7 | TRBV7-9 | TGTGCCAGCAGCTTAGATGCGGCTAGGTTATACGAGCAGTACTTC | CASSLDAARLYEQYF
NA | TRBD1 | TRBJ2-3 | TRBV5-4 | TGTGCCACAACGGCACAGGGGGGCACAGATACGCAGTATTTT | CATTAQGGTDTQYF
many | NA | TRBJ1-1 | TRBV27 | TGTGCCAGCAGTTCTAGTGAGGTGAACACTGAAGCTTTCTTT | CASSSSEVNTEAFF
NA | NA | TRBJ1-2 | TRBV19 | TGTGCCTCTTATTGGCTCTATGGCTACACCTTC | CASYWLYGYTF
few | NA | TRBJ1-6 | TRBV10-3 | TGTGCCATCAGGGGCCAGGGCTCGGCAGTCTCAGATTCCACCCTCCACTTT | CAIRGQGSAVSDSTLHF
NA | TRBD1 | TRBJ2-7 | TRBV11-3 | TGTGCCAGCAGCTTAGAGGGGGACAGCAGCTACGAGCAGTACTTC | CASSLEGDSSYEQYF
few | NA | TRBJ2-1 | TRBV20-1 | TGCAGTGCTAGCAACAATGAGCAGTTCTTC | CSASNNEQFF
NA | NA | TRBJ1-5 | TRBV12-5 | TGTGCTAGTGGTTTGGTACTCCCCTCGGGGAAACGGCCCCAGCATTTT | CASGLVLPSGKRPQHF
few | NA | TRBJ2-3 | TRBV11-2 | TGTGCCAGCAGCCAGGCCTACCCAGATACGCAGTATTTT | CASSQAYPDTQYF
NA | TRBD2 | TRBJ2-1 | TRBV9 | TGTGCCAGCAGCGCCAGGACAGGGAGGGAGCGGGAGGGGCGGTACAATGAGCAGTTCTTC | CASSARTGREREGRYNEQFF
NA | NA | TRBJ1-5 | TRBV2 | TGTGCCAGCAAGGGGGGGACCCCCAATCAGCCCCAGCATTTT | CASKGGTPNQPQHF
NA | NA | TRBJ2-1 | TRBV7-9 | TGTGCCAGCAGCGCGTACTCCTACAATGAGCAGTTCTTC | CASSAYSYNEQFF
few | TRBD1 | TRBJ2-7 | TRBV7-2 | TGTGCCAGCAGCTCGGGACAGGGGGTTGGGGACGAGCAGTACTTC | CASSSGQGVGDEQYF
NA | TRBD1 | TRBJ1-2 | TRBV29-1 | TGCAGCGGTGAACAGGGGAACTATGGCTACACCTTC | CSGEQGNYGYTF
few | TRBD1 | TRBJ1-1 | TRBV7-6 | TGTGCCAGCAGCTCGGGACAGGGGGAAACTGAAGCTTTCTTT | CASSSGQGETEAFF
few | TRBD1 | TRBJ1-5 | TRBV6-5 | TGTGCCACCCAAGGACAGGGACATCAGCCCCAGCATTTT | CATQGQGHQPQHF